One T cell receptor beta chain is described in this entry. Germline CDR1 MGHRA, CDR2 YSYEKL. This CDR3 is built from 17 residues. V lost 0 bases to trimming and J lost 4 bases; unmatched junction nucleotides: 7. Using immunoSEQ multiplex PCR, the repertoire was profiled, and TCRdb retains in-frame clones only, with some absent. The profile shows fewer than 200,000 clones, around nine tenths of them singletons. This entry comes from a study of blood T cell repertoires in COVID-19. Across the study: The cDNA or gDNA used as material had been derived from T cells, B-cell-depleted T cells, or PBMCs.

The clonotype comes from a woman between 70 and 85 years old with COVID-19, enrolled during active disease. This rearrangement joins TRBV4-1 to TRBJ2-3; the match to TRBD1 covers 10 bases. Sequencing used peripheral blood. Here the CDR3 DNA reads TGCGCCAGCAGCCAAGATCGGACAGGGGGGAGGTCAGATACGCAGTATTTT. This encodes CASSQDRTGGRSDTQYF.